This T cell receptor beta chain originates from a study of radiation and T cells in renal cell carcinoma. V was cut by 4 bases and J by 7 bases, with 8 bases left in between. This CDR3 contains 12 residues. Germline CDR1 MNHNS, CDR2 SASEGT. The time point was: baseline pretreatment blood. The treatment was: 15 Gy SBRT to primary tumor, nephrectomy 4 weeks later. Radiation-treated patients gave blood at baseline, week 2 and week 4. Some clones are missing from TCRdb's copy, which holds only in-frame ones; the method was immunoSEQ multiplex PCR. The table includes about 130,000 clones, about four fifths detected once. General observations from the study: In blood, top tumor clones expanded by 2 weeks, shrinking by 4.

A word on this clone: What it binds is unknown.

The chain employs TRBV6-1 and TRBJ2-1; TRBD1 is a possible D gene (5 bases). This sample comprised blood, obtained from a patient whose treatment included radiotherapy and nephrectomy. The TCR originated in a woman aged 60 to 75 with renal cell carcinoma. CDR3 residues: CASSAYRNEQFF. CDR3 DNA: TGTGCCAGCAGTGCCTACAGGAATGAGCAGTTCTTC.